A selection of T cell receptor beta chains follows, all from one sample in a study of a mutant IDH1 vaccine in newly diagnosed glioma. Some clones are missing from TCRdb's copy, which holds only in-frame ones; the method was immunoSEQ multiplex PCR. In the table there are about 38,000 clones, more than 90% of which are singletons. Specimen: PBMCs, collected from a glioma patient treated with radiotherapy, temozolomide or both. These receptor sequences come from a man younger than 35 with glioma. The CDR3 runs from the conserved cysteine through the conserved F or W. The D gene is left open where the match is weak. Clone sizes are given selectively: once, few, many, or a class where the clone is expanded.

.	TRBV5-1	once	TRBJ2-7	CASSLEAATYEQYF	TGCGCCAGCAGCTTGGAGGCGGCCACCTACGAGCAGTACTTC
.	TRBV28	.	TRBJ1-4	CASSSGPGREKLFF	TGTGCCAGCAGTTCCGGTCCAGGACGTGAAAAACTGTTTTTT
TRBD1	TRBV30	few	TRBJ2-1	CARATGGDYNEQFF	TGTGCCCGAGCCACAGGGGGCGATTACAATGAGCAGTTCTTC
.	TRBV28	.	TRBJ2-7	CASNARGRRTYEQYF	TGTGCCAGCAACGCCCGGGGCCGAAGGACCTACGAGCAGTACTTC
.	TRBV27	.	TRBJ1-4	CASSLQRGRGADEKLFF	TGTGCCAGCAGTTTACAGCGGGGCAGGGGAGCGGATGAAAAACTGTTTTTT
.	TRBV7-6	.	TRBJ2-3	CASSLKQEGGADTQYF	TGTGCCAGCAGCTTAAAGCAGGAGGGAGGCGCAGATACGCAGTATTTT
TRBD1	TRBV5-6	.	TRBJ2-7	CASSLGGDRVDEQYF	TGTGCCAGCAGCCTGGGGGGGGACAGGGTCGACGAGCAGTACTTC
.	TRBV30	.	TRBJ1-2	CAWIRETNYGYTF	TGTGCCTGGATCAGGGAAACTAACTATGGCTACACCTTC
.	TRBV30	once	TRBJ1-1	CAWSVGGANTEAFF	TGTGCCTGGAGTGTAGGAGGGGCGAACACTGAAGCTTTCTTT
.	TRBV5-4	.	TRBJ1-1	CASSLVSRENTEAFF	TGTGCCAGCAGCTTAGTATCCAGGGAGAACACTGAAGCTTTCTTT
.	TRBV4-2	.	TRBJ1-5	CASSQVGKGDPGNQPQHF	TGTGCCAGCAGCCAAGTAGGAAAGGGAGACCCGGGCAATCAGCCCCAGCATTTT
.	TRBV4-1	.	TRBJ1-6	CASSQVPGDGLSPLHF	TGCGCCAGCAGCCAAGTACCAGGGGACGGCCTTTCACCCCTCCACTTT
TRBD1	TRBV30	.	TRBJ1-5	CAWSVARGWNQPQHF	TGTGCCTGGAGTGTAGCCAGGGGGTGGAATCAGCCCCAGCATTTT
.	TRBV7-8	.	TRBJ1-1	CASSLQRNTEAFF	TGTGCCAGCAGCCTCCAAAGGAACACTGAAGCTTTCTTT
.	TRBV19	.	TRBJ1-2	CASSIALDSANGYTF	TGTGCCAGTAGTATAGCCTTAGACAGCGCCAATGGCTACACCTTC
.	TRBV7-6	.	TRBJ2-5	CASSARETQYF	TGTGCCAGCAGCGCCCGTGAGACCCAGTACTTC
.	TRBV19	.	TRBJ1-2	CASNDIQSRYTF	TGTGCCAGTAACGACATCCAGTCAAGGTACACCTTC
TRBD1	TRBV7-2	.	TRBJ1-5	CASSPGQGNQPQHF	TGTGCCAGCAGCCCGGGACAGGGCAATCAGCCCCAGCATTTT
.	TRBV5-1	.	TRBJ2-7	CASSLEAGSSYEQYF	TGCGCCAGCAGCTTGGAGGCGGGAAGCTCCTACGAGCAGTACTTC
TRBD1	TRBV29-1	.	TRBJ1-2	CSVGTGDF	TGCAGCGTTGGAACAGGGGATTTC
.	TRBV28	.	TRBJ1-2	CASSSASTWDYGYTF	TGTGCCAGCAGTTCGGCCTCAACGTGGGACTATGGCTACACCTTC
TRBD2	TRBV6-1	.	TRBJ2-7	CASSGDYYYEQYF	TGTGCCAGCAGTGGGGACTATTACTACGAGCAGTACTTC
.	TRBV19	.	TRBJ1-1	CASSIEPRGSYTEAFF	TGTGCCAGTAGTATAGAGCCTCGGGGTTCATACACTGAAGCTTTCTTT
TRBD2	TRBV6-5	.	TRBJ2-1	CASKLASSGRGEQFF	TGTGCCAGTAAGTTAGCGAGTAGCGGGAGAGGGGAGCAGTTCTTC